Listed here are 3 T cell receptor beta chains from one sample, sequenced in a study of blood T cell repertoires in COVID-19. Libraries were prepared by immunoSEQ multiplex PCR; TCRdb keeps only in-frame clonotypes and omits some of them. This sample has some 55,000 clones, with over 75% found just once. What was sequenced was peripheral blood. These receptors all come from a man aged 55-75 years with acute or convalescent COVID-19.

The V and J genes are TRBV11-2 and TRBJ2-3, with unresolved D. CDR1 and CDR2 from the germline V gene are SGHAT and FQNNGV. CDR3 size: 12 residues. Trimming shortened V by 4 bases and J by 2 bases, and 4 bases separated the two germline ends. CDR3 protein: CASSSFTDTQYF. The CDR3 nucleotides read TGTGCCAGCAGCTCGTTCACAGATACGCAGTATTTT.

The chain joins TRBV18 to TRBJ1-2, with a weak D call TRBD1 (6 bases). CDR1 is KGHSH and CDR2 is LQKENI in the germline V gene. V gave up 1 base and J gave up 4 bases, with 10 bases separating them. The CDR3 is made up of 14 amino acids. The CDR3 region is CASSPRDTGYGYTF. The CDR3 bases are TGTGCCAGCTCACCACGGGACACAGGCTATGGCTACACCTTC.

The chain combines TRBV30 with TRBJ1-1, with D possibly being TRBD1 (6 bases). This CDR3 is 16 amino acids long. Trimming took off 1 base at V and 4 bases at J, with 19 bases between the two ends. The germline V gene has CDR1 GTSNPN and CDR2 SVGIG (reference sequence). The CDR3 protein is CAWSGRSGTRTTEAFF. In DNA, the CDR3 is TGTGCCTGGAGTGGGCGCTCCGGGACACGCACCACTGAAGCTTTCTTT.